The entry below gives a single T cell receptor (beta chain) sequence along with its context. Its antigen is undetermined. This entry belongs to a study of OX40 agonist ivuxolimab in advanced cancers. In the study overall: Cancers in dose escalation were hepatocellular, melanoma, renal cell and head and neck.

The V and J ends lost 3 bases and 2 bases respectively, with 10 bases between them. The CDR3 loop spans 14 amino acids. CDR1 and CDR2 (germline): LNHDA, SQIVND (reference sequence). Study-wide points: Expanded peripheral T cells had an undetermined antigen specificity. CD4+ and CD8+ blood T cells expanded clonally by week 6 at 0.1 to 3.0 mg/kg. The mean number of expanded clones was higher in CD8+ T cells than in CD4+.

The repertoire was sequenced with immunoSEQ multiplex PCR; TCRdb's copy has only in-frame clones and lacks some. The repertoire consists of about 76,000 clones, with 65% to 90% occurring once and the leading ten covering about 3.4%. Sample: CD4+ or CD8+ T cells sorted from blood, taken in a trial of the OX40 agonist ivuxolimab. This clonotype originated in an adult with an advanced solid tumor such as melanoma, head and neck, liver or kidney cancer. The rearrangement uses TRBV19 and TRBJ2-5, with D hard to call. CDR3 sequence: CASSIKGRQETQYF. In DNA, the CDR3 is TGTGCCAGTAGTATCAAGGGTAGACAAGAGACCCAGTACTTC.